These 20 T cell receptor beta chains were sequenced from one sample in a study of response to subunit inactivated influenza vaccine. TCRdb reanalysed the RT-PCR reads using MiXCR and keeps one entry per CDR3 protein. The table has about 500,000 distinct CDR3 sequences, approximately 15% seen once. Sequencing was performed on CD4+ T cells sorted from PBMCs, taken 23 months after vaccination. The receptors were sampled from a man between 50 and 75 years old who received an inactivated influenza vaccine.

The V and J genes are TRBV10-3 and TRBJ2-3, with no clear D. Germline assignment: CDR1 ENHRY and CDR2 SYGVKD. Trimming stripped 3 bases from V and 0 bases from J, with 13 bases between. The CDR3 is 16 residues long. This chain's CDR3 is CAISERAERSTDTQYF. CDR3 coding DNA: TGTGCCATCAGTGAAAGGGCGGAGCGTAGCACAGATACGCAGTATTTT.

This clonotype was recorded a few times. CDR3 coding DNA: TGTGCCGAGCAGACGGAGTGGAATTGCCTTGATGAAAAACTGTTTTTT. Its translation is CAEQTEWNCLDEKLFF. The chain is built from TRBV10-3 and TRBJ1-4; D gene ambiguous. This CDR3 comprises 16 residues. Trimming took off 11 bases at V and 6 bases at J, with 25 bases between the two ends. Germline CDR1 and CDR2: ENHRY and SYGVKD.

This clonotype showed up just a few times. This chain joins TRBV7-3 and TRBJ2-3; maybe TRBD2 (7 bases). CDR1 is SGHTA and CDR2 is FQGTGA in the germline V gene. The V gene lost 5 bases and the J gene lost 4 bases, with 10 bases spanning the gap. This CDR3 has 13 amino acids. The CDR3 is CASSRGAADTQYF. CDR3 DNA: TGTGCCAGCAGCCGGGGGGCGGCAGATACGCAGTATTTT.

The V and J genes are TRBV4-3 and TRBJ1-1; 7 positions agree with TRBD1. The CDR3 is 15 residues long. Trimming removed 2 bases from V and 6 bases from J; junction bases left unmatched: 9. Per germline, CDR1 LGHNA and CDR2 YSLEER. CDR3 amino acids: CASSQTTGNRAEAFF. CDR3 sequence (DNA): TGCGCCAGCAGCCAAACGACAGGGAATCGTGCTGAAGCTTTCTTT.

This chain links TRBV11-2 with TRBJ1-2; TRBD1 might be the D (6 bases). The CDR3 contains 14 residues. V gave up 5 bases and J gave up 6 bases, with 16 bases separating them. CDR1 and CDR2 (germline): SGHAT, FQNNGV. The CDR3 DNA sequence: TGTGCCAGCAGCAACCGGGACAAGGTGAATGGCTACACCTTC. It translates to CASSNRDKVNGYTF.

This clonotype was picked up a small number of times. CDR3 protein: CASTPSGSTDTQYF. The CDR3 DNA reads TGCGCCAGCACCCCTAGCGGCAGCACAGATACGCAGTATTTT. The chain employs TRBV5-1 and TRBJ2-3, with 7 nucleotides matching TRBD2. V dropped 6 bases and J dropped 0; count of bases not matched to a gene: 4. Germline V lookup: CDR1 SGHRS, CDR2 YFSETQ. The CDR3 length is 14 residues.

This clonotype was seen only a few times. The chain combines TRBV9 with TRBJ2-5; a weak D match, TRBD1 (7 bases). V lost 0 bases, J lost 4 bases, and 16 bases lay in between. In germline, CDR1 is SGDLS, CDR2 YYNGEE. The CDR3 runs 16 residues. CDR3 sequence reads: CASSVGISQGGETQYF. CDR3 bases: TGTGCCAGCAGCGTAGGAATCTCGCAGGGGGGAGAGACCCAGTACTTC.

This chain joins TRBV3-1 and TRBJ1-1; D call uncertain. The CDR3 contains 13 residues. Germline CDR1 is LGHDT and CDR2 is YNNKEL (reference sequence). The ends were cut back, 4 bases at V and 4 bases at J, with 10 bases in the middle. The CDR3 here is CASSPGSVTEAFF. The CDR3 DNA reads TGTGCCAGCAGCCCCGGGTCCGTCACTGAAGCTTTCTTT. Filled out from reference TRBV3-1 and TRBJ1-1, the complete variable domain reads DTAVSQTPKYLVTQMGNDKSIKCEQNLGHDTMYWYKQDSKKFLKIMFSYNNKELIINETVPNRFSPKSPDKAHLNLHINSLELGDSAVYFCASSPGSVTEAFFGQGTRLTVV.

The V and J genes are TRBV28 and TRBJ2-5; TRBD1 might be the D (6 bases). The CDR3 length is 14 residues. Germline CDR1 MDHEN, CDR2 SYDVKM. V lost 4 bases to trimming and J lost 5 bases, with 14 bases between them. The CDR3 is CASSWQQGRETQYF. CDR3 DNA sequence: TGTGCCAGCAGTTGGCAACAGGGCCGGGAGACCCAGTACTTC. Full variable domain (remainder filled in from reference TRBV28 and TRBJ2-5): DVKVTQSSRYLVKRTGEKVFLECVQDMDHENMFWYRQDPGLGLRLIYFSYDVKMKEKGDIPEGYSVSREKKERFSLILESASTNQTSMYLCASSWQQGRETQYFGPGTRLLVL.

This clonotype was seen a handful of times. For the CDR3, the DNA is TGTGCCAGCAGTTTTAGGGTGTACCAAGAGACCCAGTACTTC. Translating gives CASSFRVYQETQYF. This chain links TRBV12-3 or TRBV12-4 with TRBJ2-5, with no clear D. Trimming took 3 bases from V and 0 from J, leaving 8 bases between them. The CDR3 is 14 amino acids.

This clonotype showed up just a few times. This rearrangement joins TRBV29-1 to TRBJ2-1; 9 positions agree with TRBD1. V lost 7 bases and J lost 9; bases outside the gene matches: 10. The CDR3 is 13 residues long. CDR1 SQVTM and CDR2 ANQGSEA come from the germline V gene. The CDR3 loop is CSGRGTGIGEQFF. DNA for the CDR3: TGCAGCGGCCGGGGGACAGGGATCGGTGAGCAGTTCTTC.

This clonotype came up a few times. The rearrangement joins TRBV28 to TRBJ2-2; no reliable D call. The V and J ends lost 7 bases and 2 bases respectively, with 8 bases between them. There are 13 residues in the CDR3. The germline gives CDR1 MDHEN, CDR2 SYDVKM. The CDR3 is CASTSQNTGELFF. In DNA form, the CDR3 reads TGTGCCAGCACTTCCCAAAACACCGGGGAGCTGTTTTTT.

This clonotype was observed a handful of times. The rearrangement joins TRBV5-1 to TRBJ1-1; 10 nucleotides match TRBD1. The CDR3 is 15 amino acids. V shed 4 bases and J 7 bases; nucleotides not matched to a gene: 10. Germline assignment: CDR1 SGHRS and CDR2 YFSETQ. The chain's CDR3 is CASSPGTGEGFEAFF. CDR3 bases: TGCGCCAGCAGCCCGGGGACAGGGGAAGGCTTTGAAGCTTTCTTT.

This clonotype was found many times. The rearrangement uses TRBV20-1 and TRBJ2-7, with D unresolved. V was pared by 0 bases and J by 4 bases, with 13 bases between. The length of the CDR3 is 14 residues. CDR1 and CDR2 (germline): DFQATT, SNEGSKA (reference sequence). In nucleotides, the CDR3 is TGCAGTGCTAGAGATCGAATAGGGTGGTACGAGCAGTACTTC. It codes for CSARDRIGWYEQYF.

The V and J genes are TRBV14 and TRBJ2-3, with no clear D. Looked up from germline, CDR1 is SGHDN and CDR2 is FVKESK. This CDR3 region has 14 residues. V was trimmed by 1 base and J by 6 bases, leaving 11 bases between them. The CDR3 protein is CASSQGLPFDTQYF. The CDR3 nucleotides are TGTGCCAGCAGCCAAGGGCTTCCGTTCGATACGCAGTATTTT.

The chain recombines TRBV4-2 with TRBJ2-2; TRBD2 agrees at 14 bases. Germline CDR1 and CDR2: LGHNA and YNFKEQ. V was clipped by 3 bases and J by 4 bases; unmatched bases: 7. The CDR3 loop spans 18 amino acids. Here the CDR3 reads CASSQEGLAGVSTGELFF. CDR3 nucleotides: TGTGCCAGCAGCCAGGAGGGACTAGCGGGAGTGAGCACCGGGGAGCTGTTTTTT.

This clonotype showed up many times. The chain joins TRBV5-1 to TRBJ2-3; TRBD1 matches 7 bases. Per the germline V gene, CDR1 is SGHRS and CDR2 is YFSETQ. Trimming removed 0 bases from V and 6 bases from J; junction bases left unmatched: 4. There are 14 residues in the CDR3. CDR3 sequence reads: CASSLARGKDTQYF. The CDR3, as DNA: TGCGCCAGCAGCTTGGCCAGGGGGAAGGATACGCAGTATTTT.

This clonotype was seen a few times. This chain joins TRBV20-1 and TRBJ1-1; D is unclear. Trimming pared 5 bases from V and 7 bases from J, leaving 14 bases between. The CDR3 extends over 12 amino acids. The germline gives CDR1 DFQATT, CDR2 SNEGSKA (reference sequence). The CDR3 DNA reads TGCAGTGCTGGGCCGGAGGGAGGTGAAGCTTTCTTT. Its translation: CSAGPEGGEAFF.

The chain links TRBV30 to TRBJ2-3, with no clear D. The CDR3 sequence is 14 residues long. Trimming took off 0 bases at V and 3 bases at J, with 10 bases between the two ends. Germline CDR1 GTSNPN, CDR2 SVGIG (reference sequence). In DNA form, the CDR3 reads TGTGCCTGGAGTGTGGGTGGAATGACAGATACGCAGTATTTT. Translation: CAWSVGGMTDTQYF. Based on the CDR3 plus reference TRBV30 and TRBJ2-3, the full variable domain is SQTIHQWPATLVQPVGSPLSLECTVEGTSNPNLYWYRQAAGRGLQLLFYSVGIGQISSEVPQNLSASRPQDRQFILSSKKLLLSDSGFYLCAWSVGGMTDTQYFGPGTRLTVL.

The chain couples TRBV20-1 to TRBJ2-5; D uncertain. V was pared by 0 bases and J by 0 bases, with 11 bases between. Germline CDR1 and CDR2: DFQATT and SNEGSKA (reference sequence). This CDR3 region has 15 residues. The chain's CDR3 is CSARDTQNYQETQYF. In nucleotides, the CDR3 is TGCAGTGCTAGAGATACACAGAACTACCAAGAGACCCAGTACTTC.